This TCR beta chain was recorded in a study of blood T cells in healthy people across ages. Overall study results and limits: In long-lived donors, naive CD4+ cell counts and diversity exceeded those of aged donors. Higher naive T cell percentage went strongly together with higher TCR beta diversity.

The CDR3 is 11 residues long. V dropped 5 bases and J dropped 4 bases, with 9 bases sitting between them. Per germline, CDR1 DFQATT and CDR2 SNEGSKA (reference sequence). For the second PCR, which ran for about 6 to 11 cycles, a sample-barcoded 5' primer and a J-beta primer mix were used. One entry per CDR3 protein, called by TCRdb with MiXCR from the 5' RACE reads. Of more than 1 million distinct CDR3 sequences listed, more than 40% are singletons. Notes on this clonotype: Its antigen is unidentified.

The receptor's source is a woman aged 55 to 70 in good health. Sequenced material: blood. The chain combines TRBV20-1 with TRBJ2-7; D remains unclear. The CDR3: CSAEDSYEQYF. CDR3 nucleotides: TGCAGTGCTGAGGATTCATACGAGCAGTACTTC.